The clone carrying this T cell receptor beta chain was seen many times. Antigen: not known. Profiled with immunoSEQ multiplex PCR; TCRdb holds only in-frame clones, not every one. The sample yields tens of thousands of clones, less than 90% seen once. The sample originates from a study of OX40 agonist ivuxolimab in advanced cancers. Looking at the study overall: The group had a mean age of about 65 years, ranged from about 20 to 79, and was 82.7% male.

Notes on the study in general: The expanded peripheral T cells' antigen specificity was not determined. Relative to CD4+ cells, CD8+ T cells on average had more expanded clones.

The receptor was isolated from an adult with an advanced solid tumor such as melanoma, head and neck, liver or kidney cancer. The sample consisted of CD4+ or CD8+ T cells sorted from blood, taken in a trial of the OX40 agonist ivuxolimab.

The CDR3 reads CASSVGDLIHEQYF. In DNA form, the CDR3 reads TGTGCCAGCAGCGTAGGAGACCTCATCCACGAGCAGTACTTC. The chain has TRBV9 and TRBJ2-7, with unresolved D. CDR1 and CDR2 (germline): SGDLS, YYNGEE. The CDR3 is made up of 14 amino acids. Trimming removed 0 bases at V and 5 bases at J, with 12 bases between.